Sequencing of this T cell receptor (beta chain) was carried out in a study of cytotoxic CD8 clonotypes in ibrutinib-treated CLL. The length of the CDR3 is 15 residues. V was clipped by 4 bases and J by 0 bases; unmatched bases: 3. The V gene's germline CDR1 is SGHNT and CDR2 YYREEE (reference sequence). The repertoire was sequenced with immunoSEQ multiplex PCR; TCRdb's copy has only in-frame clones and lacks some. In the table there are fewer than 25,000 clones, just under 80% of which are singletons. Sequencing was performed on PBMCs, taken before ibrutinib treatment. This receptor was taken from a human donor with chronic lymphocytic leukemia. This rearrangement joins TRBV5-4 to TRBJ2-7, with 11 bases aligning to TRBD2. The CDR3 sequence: CASSTGTSGSYEQYF. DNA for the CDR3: TGTGCCAGCAGCACCGGGACTAGCGGCTCCTACGAGCAGTACTTC.